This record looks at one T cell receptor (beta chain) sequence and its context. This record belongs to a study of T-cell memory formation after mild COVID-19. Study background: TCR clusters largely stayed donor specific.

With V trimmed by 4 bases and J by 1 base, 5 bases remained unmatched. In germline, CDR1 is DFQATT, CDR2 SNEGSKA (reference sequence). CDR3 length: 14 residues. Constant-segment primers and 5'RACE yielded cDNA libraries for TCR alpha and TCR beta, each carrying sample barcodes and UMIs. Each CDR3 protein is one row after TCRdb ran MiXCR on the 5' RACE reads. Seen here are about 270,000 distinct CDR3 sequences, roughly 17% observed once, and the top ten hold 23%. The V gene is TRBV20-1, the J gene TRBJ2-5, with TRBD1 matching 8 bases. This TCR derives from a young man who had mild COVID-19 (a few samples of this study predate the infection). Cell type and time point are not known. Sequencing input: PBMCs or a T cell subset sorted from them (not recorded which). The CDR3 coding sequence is TGCAGTGCTACCACGACAGGGGTCCAAGAGACCCAGTACTTC. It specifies CSATTTGVQETQYF.